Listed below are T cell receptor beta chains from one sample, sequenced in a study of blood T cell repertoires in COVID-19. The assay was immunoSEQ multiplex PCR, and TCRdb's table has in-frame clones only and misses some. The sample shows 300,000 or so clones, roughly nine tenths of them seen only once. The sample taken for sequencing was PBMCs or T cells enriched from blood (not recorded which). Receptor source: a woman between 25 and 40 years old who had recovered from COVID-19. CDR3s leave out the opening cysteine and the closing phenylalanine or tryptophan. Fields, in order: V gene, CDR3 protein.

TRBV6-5,ASRAGPDEQY
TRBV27,ASSYRNQPQH
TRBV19,ASSIDLPPDTQY
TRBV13,ASSSPGVTGELF
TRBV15,ATSRAGFGPSYNEQF
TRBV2,ASSGSMGAGNTIY
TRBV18,ASSPGQGALRGYT
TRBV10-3,ATGGGSGANVLT
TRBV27,ASRFSTGTGLTGELF
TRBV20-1,SATENTEAF
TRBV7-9,ASSLALDFSGANVLT
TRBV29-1,SVPGQGRAF
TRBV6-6,ASKEQGAHYGYT
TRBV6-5,ASRGLADYNEQF
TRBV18,ASSPPRGQGFGYT
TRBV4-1,ASSQVGSRLGLF
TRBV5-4,ASSLAGQASWGNTGELF
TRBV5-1,ASSLEATGDNSPLH
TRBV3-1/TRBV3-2,ASSQAERTIY
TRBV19,ASSPRGGAEAF
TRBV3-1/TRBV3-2,ASSQVPRTGKDYGYT
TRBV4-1,ASSQALGQGPTPLH
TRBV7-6,ASSLGQDYEQY
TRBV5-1,ASSLGTGVADTQY
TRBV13,ASSPGQGYEKLF
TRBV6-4,ASSATGGTGELF
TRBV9,ASSVGTSGTDTQY
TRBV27,ATGRGYNSPLH
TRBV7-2,ASSPSRGEQY
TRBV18,ASSQGQGGQNIQY
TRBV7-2,ASSALDRPGNTIY
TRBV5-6,ASSLGRGLSSNQPQH
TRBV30,AGGRGGPSTDTQY
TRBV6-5,ASSSGPSYEQY
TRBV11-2,ASRPPGTFYTDTQY
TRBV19,ASSTDRAQGVNTEAF
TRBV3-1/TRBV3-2,ASSQRQGAHNEQF
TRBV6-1,ASSEDRADSGNTIY
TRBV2,ASSASLGAMNTEAF
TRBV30,AWGQGATEAF
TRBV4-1,ASSPPGTSESTDTQY
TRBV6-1,ASSAAGSSYEQY
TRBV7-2,ASSLAGTGVQETQY
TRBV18,ASSPRSNYGYT
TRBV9,ASSVDSLLQGGNTIY
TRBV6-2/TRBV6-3,ASSWGQFPRAPQH
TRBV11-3,ASSSETGGRETQY
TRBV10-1,ASSETVNTEAF
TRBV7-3,ASSLGIGAGNTEAF